One sample yielded the 21 T cell receptor beta chains listed below, sequenced in a study of CD8 T cells in ankylosing spondylitis. A single record per CDR3 protein comes from TCRdb applying MiXCR to the 5' RACE reads. The sample carries roughly 240,000 distinct CDR3 sequences, 8% to 10% recorded once. Sequencing input: blood, either unsorted or a sorted T cell fraction (not recorded which). The receptor source for this set is a female donor with ankylosing spondylitis or in good health (not recorded which).

This clonotype was detected ten times or more. The chain has TRBV29-1 and TRBJ1-5; perhaps TRBD1 as D (5 bases). V was shortened by 7 bases and J by 5 bases, with 12 bases between the two germline ends. This CDR3 has 12 residues. Germline V gene data show CDR1 as SQVTM and CDR2 as ANQGSEA. The CDR3 bases are TGCAGCGCCCGGGACTGGGATCAGCCCCAGCATTTT. Translating gives CSARDWDQPQHF.

Ten or more counts support this clonotype. CDR3 bases: TGTGCCAGCATCCCCCTAGCGGGGAGCACAGATACGCAGTATTTT. It is translated as CASIPLAGSTDTQYF. The chain couples TRBV12-3 or TRBV12-4 to TRBJ2-3, with 9 bases aligning to TRBD2. The length of the CDR3 is 15 residues. J was trimmed by 0 bases and V by 7 bases; bases with no gene match: 5.

The V call is TRBV5-1, the J call TRBJ2-1; D might be TRBD1 (5 bases). This CDR3 has 16 amino acids. The germline V gene encodes CDR1 SGHRS and CDR2 YFSETQ. V dropped 0 bases and J dropped 2 bases, with 12 bases sitting between them. Written as DNA, the CDR3 is TGCGCCAGCAGCTTGGAGGCCAGGACAACCTACAATGAGCAGTTCTTC. Amino acid sequence: CASSLEARTTYNEQFF. The complete variable domain, with remaining parts taken from reference TRBV5-1 and TRBJ2-1, reads KAGVTQTPRYLIKTRGQQVTLSCSPISGHRSVSWYQQTPGQGLQFLFEYFSETQRNKGNFPGRFSGRQFSNSRSEMNVSTLELGDSALYLCASSLEARTTYNEQFFGPGTRLTVL.

This clonotype was seen at least ten times. The chain couples TRBV7-9 to TRBJ2-3; D call uncertain. The CDR3 totals 12 residues. Per the germline V gene, CDR1 is SEHNR and CDR2 is FQNEAQ (reference sequence). V lost 5 bases to trimming and J lost 2 bases, with 5 bases between them. CDR3 DNA: TGTGCCAGCAGCCAAACCACAGATACGCAGTATTTT. Its translation is CASSQTTDTQYF.

CDR3 bases: TGTGCCAGCAGCTTAAGGAAAAGGTTTGAAAATGAGCAGTTCTTC. It is translated as CASSLRKRFENEQFF. The chain employs TRBV7-9 and TRBJ2-1; D not resolved. V dropped 2 bases and J dropped 7 bases, with 15 bases sitting between them. The germline V gene encodes CDR1 SEHNR and CDR2 FQNEAQ (reference sequence). This CDR3 is built from 15 residues.

CDR3 region: CASSNHPGPGDTGELFF. In DNA, the CDR3 is TGTGCCAGCAGCAATCACCCTGGACCAGGGGACACCGGGGAGCTGTTTTTT. V and J are TRBV7-7 and TRBJ2-2; TRBD1 might be the D (6 bases). This CDR3 is built from 17 residues. V lost 5 bases and J 3 bases, leaving 19 bases between the germline ends. CDR1 and CDR2 (germline): SSHAT, FNYEAQ (reference sequence).

This clonotype was seen a few times. The V call is TRBV29-1, the J call TRBJ1-2; the D is unclear. The CDR3 totals 12 residues. The ends were cut back, 4 bases at V and 4 bases at J, with 10 bases in the middle. CDR1 SQVTM and CDR2 ANQGSEA come from the germline V gene. The CDR3 sequence is CSVGERSYGYTF. DNA for the CDR3: TGCAGCGTTGGCGAGAGGAGCTATGGCTACACCTTC.

This clonotype was detected many times. The V gene is TRBV20-1, the J gene TRBJ1-6, with TRBD1 matching 7 bases. Looked up from germline, CDR1 is DFQATT and CDR2 is SNEGSKA (reference sequence). This CDR3 spans 15 amino acids. The trim removed 8 bases at V and 7 bases at J, leaving 14 bases unmatched. DNA of the CDR3: TGCAGTCGCCGCCTGTCCGGGACAGCCAATTCACCCCTCCACTTT. Its translation is CSRRLSGTANSPLHF.

This clonotype was seen ten or more times. This chain connects TRBV20-1 to TRBJ2-7; D remains unclear. Trimming took 2 bases from V and 10 from J, leaving 9 bases between them. Per the germline V gene, CDR1 is DFQATT and CDR2 is SNEGSKA (reference sequence). The CDR3 totals 10 residues. The CDR3 loop is CSARQVLQYF. The DNA for the CDR3 is TGCAGTGCTAGACAGGTATTACAGTACTTC.

This clonotype was recorded many times. V gene TRBV3-1 combines with J gene TRBJ2-7, with 7 positions matching TRBD2. V shed 1 base, J shed 6 bases, and the junction held 9 bases outside the gene matches. The CDR3 extends over 15 amino acids. CDR1 is LGHDT, CDR2 YNNKEL, per germline (reference sequence). As DNA, the CDR3 is TGTGCCAGCAGCCAAGGTGGGGGGAGGGCCGGCGAGCAGTACTTC. It specifies CASSQGGGRAGEQYF.

This clonotype was detected ten times or more. The J gene is TRBJ1-1, the V gene TRBV7-8; D is possibly TRBD1 (6 bases). CDR3 length equals 17 residues. V was trimmed by 1 base and J by 3 bases, leaving 18 bases between them. Per the germline V gene, CDR1 is SGHVS and CDR2 is FQNEAQ. CDR3: CASSLGWGGVAYTEAFF. CDR3 nucleotide sequence: TGTGCCAGCAGCTTAGGCTGGGGGGGCGTCGCGTACACTGAAGCTTTCTTT.

In its sample, this clonotype was seen many times. V usage is TRBV7-8 and J usage is TRBJ1-2; D gene unclear. V lost 2 bases, J lost 1 base, and 8 bases lay in between. CDR1 is SGHVS, CDR2 FQNEAQ, per germline. CDR3 length: 14 residues. The CDR3 nucleotides are TGTGCCAGCAGCTTATTGCCAGTTAACTATGGCTACACCTTC. This gives the protein CASSLLPVNYGYTF.

This clonotype was counted ten times or more. This chain uses TRBV24-1 with TRBJ1-2; no definite D call. The CDR3 is made up of 13 amino acids. CDR1 KGHDR and CDR2 SFDVKD come from the germline V gene. The ends were cut back, 5 bases at V and 8 bases at J, with 14 bases in the middle. The CDR3 sequence is CATSALGSEGYTF. The CDR3 DNA reads TGTGCCACCAGTGCCCTGGGGTCGGAGGGCTACACCTTC.

This clonotype was picked up many times. The genes are TRBV10-3 and TRBJ2-5; TRBD1 matches 10 bases. The CDR3 is 13 amino acids. V gave up 4 bases and J gave up 5 bases; unmatched junction bases: 1. Germline values: CDR1 ENHRY, CDR2 SYGVKD. In DNA form, the CDR3 reads TGTGCCATCAGTGGACAGGGGGCGGAGACCCAGTACTTC. The encoded protein is CAISGQGAETQYF.

This clonotype showed up many times. This sequence joins TRBV5-1 and TRBJ2-7; 7 bases align to TRBD1. The CDR3 covers 13 residues. With V trimmed by 4 bases and J by 1 base, 2 bases remained unmatched. Germline V gene data show CDR1 as SGHRS and CDR2 as YFSETQ. Here the CDR3 DNA reads TGCGCCAGCAGCCCGGGACAGTCCTACGAGCAGTACTTC. It translates to CASSPGQSYEQYF.

Many counts were recorded for this clonotype. This chain joins TRBV12-3 or TRBV12-4 and TRBJ1-6; tentatively, D is TRBD1 (6 bases). The CDR3 covers 15 residues. V was trimmed by 5 bases and J by 2 bases, leaving 10 bases between them. CDR3 DNA: TGTGCCAGCAGTCCCACAGGGACCTATAATTCACCCCTCCACTTT. Translation: CASSPTGTYNSPLHF.

This clonotype has a count of ten or more. This sequence joins TRBV4-3 and TRBJ2-7; 8 nucleotides line up with TRBD2. J gave up 5 bases and V 4 bases, and 4 bases lay outside the gene matches. Germline values: CDR1 LGHNA, CDR2 YSLEER. The CDR3 totals 13 residues. The CDR3 bases are TGCGCCAGCAGCCCGGGACTAGTCGACGAGCAGTACTTC. It translates to CASSPGLVDEQYF.

This clonotype was recorded at least ten times. The gene calls are TRBV5-1 and TRBJ2-2; perhaps TRBD2 as D (6 bases). Germline CDR1 reads SGHRS; CDR2 reads YFSETQ. Trimming stripped 2 bases from V and 4 bases from J, with 24 bases between. The CDR3 totals 19 residues. CDR3 sequence: CASSLRGKSRMDATGELFF. In DNA form, the CDR3 reads TGCGCCAGCAGCTTACGGGGGAAAAGCAGAATGGATGCCACCGGGGAGCTGTTTTTT.

A note on this clonotype: Given a much more abundant clone one base away, this may be a read error. The CDR3 DNA sequence: TGTGCCAGCAGTGACGTCTACGAGCAGTACTTC. Protein sequence: CASSDVYEQYF. The chain recombines TRBV25-1 with TRBJ2-7; D remains ambiguous. The V end lost 3 bases, the J end lost 3 bases, and 3 bases lay between the germline ends. Germline assignment: CDR1 MGHDK and CDR2 SYGVNS. CDR3 length: 11 amino acids.

This clonotype was counted at least ten times. This chain connects TRBV5-6 to TRBJ2-7, with D possibly TRBD1 on 6 matching bases. Germline-derived CDR1 and CDR2 are SGHDT and YYEEEE. Trimming stripped 2 bases from V and 1 base from J, with 10 bases between. The CDR3 totals 14 residues. This CDR3 reads CASSFRDISYEQYF. Here the CDR3 DNA reads TGTGCCAGCAGCTTCCGGGACATTTCCTACGAGCAGTACTTC. Full variable domain (outside the CDR3, taken from reference TRBV5-6 and TRBJ2-7): DAGVTQSPTHLIKTRGQQVTLRCSPKSGHDTVSWYQQALGQGPQFIFQYYEEEERQRGNFPDRFSGHQFPNYSSELNVNALLLGDSALYLCASSFRDISYEQYFGPGTRLTVT.

At least ten counts were recorded for this clonotype. The chain has TRBV7-9 and TRBJ1-1; D perhaps matches TRBD1 (6 bases). Looked up from germline, CDR1 is SEHNR and CDR2 is FQNEAQ (reference sequence). The length of the CDR3 is 14 residues. Trimming pared 4 bases from V and 3 bases from J, leaving 12 bases between. CDR3 DNA: TGTGCCAGCAGCTCCCGGGACACATACACTGAAGCTTTCTTT. This encodes CASSSRDTYTEAFF. Using reference TRBV7-9 and TRBJ1-1 for the parts outside the CDR3, the full variable domain is DTGVSQNPRHKITKRGQNVTFRCDPISEHNRLYWYRQTLGQGPEFLTYFQNEAQLEKSRLLSDRFSAERPKGSFSTLEIQRTEQGDSAMYLCASSSRDTYTEAFFGQGTRLTVV.